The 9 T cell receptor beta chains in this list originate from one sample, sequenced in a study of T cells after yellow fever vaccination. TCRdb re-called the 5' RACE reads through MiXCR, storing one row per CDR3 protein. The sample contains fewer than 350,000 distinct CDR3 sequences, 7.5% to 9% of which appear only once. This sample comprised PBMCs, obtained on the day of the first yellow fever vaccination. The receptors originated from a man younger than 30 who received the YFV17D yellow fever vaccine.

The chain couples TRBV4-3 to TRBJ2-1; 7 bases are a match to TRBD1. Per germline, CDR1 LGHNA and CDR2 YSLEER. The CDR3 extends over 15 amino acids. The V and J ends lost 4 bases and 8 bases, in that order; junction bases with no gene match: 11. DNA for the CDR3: TGCGCCAGCAGCCCTACAGGGGCTCTTGAGGATGAGCAGTTCTTC. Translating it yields CASSPTGALEDEQFF.

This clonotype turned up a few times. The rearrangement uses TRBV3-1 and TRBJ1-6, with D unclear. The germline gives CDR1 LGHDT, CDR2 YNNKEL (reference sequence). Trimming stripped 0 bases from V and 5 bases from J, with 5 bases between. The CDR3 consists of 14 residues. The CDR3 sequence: CASSQDHNNSPLHF. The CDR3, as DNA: TGTGCCAGCAGCCAAGATCATAATAATTCACCCCTCCACTTT.

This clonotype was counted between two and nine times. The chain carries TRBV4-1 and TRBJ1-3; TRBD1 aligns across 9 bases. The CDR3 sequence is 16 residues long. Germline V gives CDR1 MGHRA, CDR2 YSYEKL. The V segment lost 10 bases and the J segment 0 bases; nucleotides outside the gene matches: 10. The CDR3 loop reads CATSKQGAHSGNTIYF. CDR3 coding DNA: TGCGCCACTTCGAAACAGGGGGCCCACTCTGGAAACACCATATATTTT.

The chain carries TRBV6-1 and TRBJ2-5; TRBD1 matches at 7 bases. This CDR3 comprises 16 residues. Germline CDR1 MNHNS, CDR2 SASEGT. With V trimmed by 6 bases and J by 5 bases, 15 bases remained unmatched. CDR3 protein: CASRPSPGGIYETQYF. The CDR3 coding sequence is TGTGCCAGCAGACCTTCACCAGGGGGAATATATGAGACCCAGTACTTC.

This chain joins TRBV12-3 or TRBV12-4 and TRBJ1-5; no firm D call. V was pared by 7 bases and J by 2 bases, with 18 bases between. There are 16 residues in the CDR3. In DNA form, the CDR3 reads TGTGCCAGCAAAGTTTTTGAAGCTCAGGGCAATCAGCCCCAGCATTTT. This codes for CASKVFEAQGNQPQHF.

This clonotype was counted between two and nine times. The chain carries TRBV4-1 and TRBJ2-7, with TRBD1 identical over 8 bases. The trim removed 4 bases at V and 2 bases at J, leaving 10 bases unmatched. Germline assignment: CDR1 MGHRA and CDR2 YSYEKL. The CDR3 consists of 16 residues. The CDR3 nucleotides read TGCGCCAGCAGCCCAGTCCCGGGACAGGCGGCCTACGAGCAGTACTTC. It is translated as CASSPVPGQAAYEQYF.

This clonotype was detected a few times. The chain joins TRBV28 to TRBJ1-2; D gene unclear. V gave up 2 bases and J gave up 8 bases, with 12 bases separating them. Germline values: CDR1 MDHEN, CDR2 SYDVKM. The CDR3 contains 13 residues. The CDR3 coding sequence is TGTGCCAGCAGTTTAGCCCATGAGAGGGGCTACACCTTC. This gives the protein CASSLAHERGYTF.

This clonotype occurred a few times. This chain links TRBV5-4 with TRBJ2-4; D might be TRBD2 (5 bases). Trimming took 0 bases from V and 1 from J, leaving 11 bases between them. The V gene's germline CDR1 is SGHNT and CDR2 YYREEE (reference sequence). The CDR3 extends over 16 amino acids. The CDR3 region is CASSLEGRGAKNIQYF. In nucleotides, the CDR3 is TGTGCCAGCAGCTTGGAAGGGAGAGGGGCCAAAAACATTCAGTACTTC.

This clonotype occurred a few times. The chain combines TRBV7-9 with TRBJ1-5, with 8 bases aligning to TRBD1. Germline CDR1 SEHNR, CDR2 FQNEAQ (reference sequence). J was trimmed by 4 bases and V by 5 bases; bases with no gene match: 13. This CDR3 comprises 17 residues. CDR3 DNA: TGTGCCAGCAGCCCCGGAGGGACAGGCCTTGGAAATCAGCCCCAGCATTTT. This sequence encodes CASSPGGTGLGNQPQHF.